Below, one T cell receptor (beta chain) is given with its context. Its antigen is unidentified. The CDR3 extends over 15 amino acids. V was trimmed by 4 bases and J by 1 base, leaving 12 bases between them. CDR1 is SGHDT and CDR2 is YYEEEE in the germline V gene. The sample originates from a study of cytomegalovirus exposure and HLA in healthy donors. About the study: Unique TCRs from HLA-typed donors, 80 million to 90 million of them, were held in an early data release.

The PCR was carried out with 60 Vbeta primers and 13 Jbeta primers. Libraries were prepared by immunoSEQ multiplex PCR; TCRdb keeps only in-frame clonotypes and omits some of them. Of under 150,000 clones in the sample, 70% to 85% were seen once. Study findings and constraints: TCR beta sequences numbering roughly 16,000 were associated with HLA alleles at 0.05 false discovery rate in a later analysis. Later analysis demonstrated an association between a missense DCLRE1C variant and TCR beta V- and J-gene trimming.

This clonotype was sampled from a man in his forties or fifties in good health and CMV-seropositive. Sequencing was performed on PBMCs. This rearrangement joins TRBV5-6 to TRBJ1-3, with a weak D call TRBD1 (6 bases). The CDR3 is CASSEQGRSGNTIYF. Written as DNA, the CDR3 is TGTGCCAGCAGCGAACAGGGACGGTCTGGAAACACCATATATTTT.